Listed here are 32 T cell receptor beta chains from one sample, sequenced in a study of T cell responses to AZD1222 COVID-19 vaccine. The method was immunoSEQ multiplex PCR; TCRdb's version includes in-frame clones alone and lacks a portion of them. The data contain 70,000 to 95,000 clones, under 95% of them singletons. The material was peripheral blood, obtained 28 days after the second AZD1222 dose. The receptors stem from an adult who received the AZD1222 COVID-19 vaccine.

V and J are TRBV15 and TRBJ1-3, with a weak D call TRBD1 (6 bases). The CDR3 has 13 amino acids. Trimming removed 0 bases from V and 15 bases from J, with 15 bases in between. Looked up from germline, CDR1 is LNHNV and CDR2 is YYDKDF (reference sequence). The CDR3 sequence is CATSRDLGGDKYF. The CDR3 DNA reads as TGTGCCACCAGCAGAGATTTAGGAGGGGACAAATATTTT. The full variable domain, in which reference TRBV15 and TRBJ1-3 provide the parts outside the CDR3, is DAMVIQNPRYQVTQFGKPVTLSCSQTLNHNVMYWYQQKSSQAPKLLFHYYDKDFNNEADTPDNFQSRRPNTSFCFLDIRSPGLGDTAMYLCATSRDLGGDKYFGEGSWLTVV.

The chain combines TRBV2 with TRBJ1-5; TRBD1 agrees at 10 bases. Germline V gene data show CDR1 as SNHLY and CDR2 as FYNNEI. V shed 4 bases and J 5 bases; nucleotides not matched to a gene: 2. The CDR3 is 14 residues long. CDR3 bases: TGTGCCAGCAGTGGGACAGGGGGAGATCAGCCCCAGCATTTT. It specifies CASSGTGGDQPQHF.

V gene TRBV6-5 combines with J gene TRBJ1-2; TRBD1 matches at 8 bases. Germline CDR1 is MNHEY and CDR2 is SVGAGI. This CDR3 comprises 13 residues. The ends lost 6 bases at V and 3 bases at J; junction bases unmatched: 3. In DNA form, the CDR3 reads TGTGCCAGCAGATCGACAGGGGACTATGGCTACACCTTC. Protein: CASRSTGDYGYTF.

The J gene is TRBJ1-5, the V gene TRBV7-2; D perhaps matches TRBD1 (6 bases). The V and J ends lost 6 bases and 0 bases respectively, with 15 bases between them. Germline CDR1 is SGHTA and CDR2 is FQGNSA. This CDR3 has 16 residues. The CDR3 loop reads CASRESRRGSNQPQHF. In DNA form, the CDR3 reads TGTGCCAGCAGGGAGAGCCGCAGGGGTAGCAATCAGCCCCAGCATTTT.

The rearrangement links TRBV19 to TRBJ1-5, with 7 bases that match TRBD1. Germline lookup yields CDR1 LNHDA and CDR2 SQIVND (reference sequence). The CDR3 runs to 15 residues. Germline trimming cut 2 bases from V and 6 bases from J; bases unmatched to any gene: 7. The chain's CDR3 is CASSIPTGIGQPQHF. The CDR3 nucleotides are TGTGCCAGTAGTATACCGACAGGGATCGGTCAGCCCCAGCATTTT.

V usage is TRBV15 and J usage is TRBJ2-7, with 7 bases matching TRBD1. V lost 4 bases, J lost 3 bases, and 9 bases stayed unmatched. Germline V gene lookup returns CDR1 LNHNV and CDR2 YYDKDF (reference sequence). The CDR3 sequence is 15 residues long. CDR3 residues: CATSITGAKIYEQYF. CDR3 DNA sequence: TGTGCCACCAGCATTACAGGGGCAAAAATCTACGAGCAGTACTTC.

This chain uses TRBV1 with TRBJ2-7; TRBD1, the D gene given by the table, was not confirmed from the DNA. TRBV1 has pseudogene status. This CDR3 comprises 18 residues. DNA of the CDR3: TGCACCAGCAGCCAAGACCCCCCATACAGGGCCGCTCCCTACGAGCAGTACTTC. Its protein is CTSSQDPPYRAAPYEQYF.

The rearrangement links TRBV2 to TRBJ1-3, with 10 bases matching TRBD1. The CDR3 covers 13 residues. The germline gives CDR1 SNHLY, CDR2 FYNNEI. V was clipped by 11 bases and J by 8 bases; unmatched bases: 9. CDR3 coding DNA: TGTGCCGGAAAGAAGGACAGGGGGTACACCATATATTTT. Translated: CAGKKDRGYTIYF.

The genes are TRBV12-3 or TRBV12-4 and TRBJ1-2; D is unclear. The CDR3 sequence is 12 residues long. Trimming stripped 3 bases from V and 8 bases from J, with 10 bases between. CDR3 protein: CASSFGSRGYTF. The CDR3 DNA follows: TGTGCCAGCAGTTTCGGCAGCCGAGGCTACACCTTC.

The J gene is TRBJ1-6, the V gene TRBV3-1 (or the pseudogene TRBV3-2), with D possibly TRBD1 on 5 matching bases. V shed 1 base and J shed 7 bases, with 8 bases lying between them. Germline V gene sequence: CDR1 LGHDT, CDR2 YNNKEL (reference sequence). The CDR3 loop spans 14 amino acids. The CDR3 DNA reads as TGTGCCAGCAGCCAAGTTCGGGGGAATTCACCCCTCCACTTT. Protein sequence: CASSQVRGNSPLHF.

The rearrangement joins TRBV29-1 to TRBJ2-3, with D perhaps matching TRBD1 (6 bases). The ends were cut back, 7 bases at V and 6 bases at J, with 20 bases in the middle. Germline loops: CDR1 SQVTM, CDR2 ANQGSEA. The CDR3 covers 14 residues. This chain's CDR3 is CSALGGRGMDTQYF. The DNA for the CDR3 is TGCAGCGCTCTTGGGGGCCGGGGCATGGATACGCAGTATTTT.

This chain uses TRBV2 with TRBJ1-5; tentative D call: TRBD1 (6 bases). Trimming pared 6 bases from V and 0 bases from J, leaving 12 bases between. Per germline, CDR1 SNHLY and CDR2 FYNNEI. The CDR3 is 15 amino acids. The CDR3: CASRGGSLSNQPQHF. The CDR3 nucleotides are TGTGCCAGCAGGGGGGGCAGCCTTAGCAATCAGCCCCAGCATTTT.

V and J are TRBV19 and TRBJ1-5; D might be TRBD1 (5 bases). The V and J ends lost 3 bases and 0 bases respectively, with 9 bases between them. This CDR3 has 15 amino acids. Germline V gives CDR1 LNHDA, CDR2 SQIVND (reference sequence). The CDR3 coding sequence is TGTGCCAGTAGTATTGGACATATTAGCAATCAGCCCCAGCATTTT. Its protein is CASSIGHISNQPQHF.

The rearrangement joins TRBV19 to TRBJ2-2; D remains ambiguous. CDR3 length: 14 amino acids. The germline V gene encodes CDR1 LNHDA and CDR2 SQIVND (reference sequence). V was cut by 11 bases and J by 4 bases, with 17 bases left in between. CDR3 sequence: CASPRVLSTGELFF. For the CDR3, the DNA is TGTGCCTCACCACGGGTCCTGAGCACCGGGGAGCTGTTTTTT.

The chain combines TRBV29-1 with TRBJ1-4; D unclear. Trimming pared 3 bases from V and 10 bases from J, leaving 9 bases between. This CDR3 region has 11 residues. Germline-derived CDR1 and CDR2 are SQVTM and ANQGSEA. The CDR3 coding sequence is TGCAGCGTTGAGGAGGGAGGAAAACTGTTTTTT. It is translated as CSVEEGGKLFF.

The rearrangement joins TRBV6-5 to TRBJ2-5, with D unclear. Trimming pared 7 bases from V and 5 bases from J, leaving 20 bases between. The CDR3 is 15 residues long. Germline V gene data show CDR1 as MNHEY and CDR2 as SVGAGI. CDR3 nucleotide sequence: TGTGCCAGCACCGCTTGGTGGGCTGAGTGGGAGACCCAGTACTTC. It translates to CASTAWWAEWETQYF.

The chain joins TRBV3-1 (or the pseudogene TRBV3-2) to TRBJ2-7; maybe TRBD1 (7 bases). From germline, CDR1 is LGHDT and CDR2 YNNKEL (reference sequence). The CDR3 is made up of 14 amino acids. The V end lost 2 bases, the J end lost 0 bases, and 8 bases lay between the germline ends. CDR3 in amino acids: CASSQQGGSYEQYF. The CDR3 DNA is TGTGCCAGCAGCCAACAGGGGGGCTCCTACGAGCAGTACTTC.

Only a few counts were recorded for this clone. This chain joins TRBV2 and TRBJ2-3; D is possibly TRBD1 (6 bases). This CDR3 has 14 amino acids. Trimming pared 8 bases from V and 0 bases from J, leaving 12 bases between. CDR1 and CDR2 from the germline V gene are SNHLY and FYNNEI. The CDR3 sequence is CASETGGSTDTQYF. The CDR3 DNA follows: TGTGCCAGCGAGACAGGAGGTAGCACAGATACGCAGTATTTT.

The chain has TRBV5-5 and TRBJ1-6; D ambiguous. V was clipped by 1 base and J by 7 bases, with 9 bases between them. Germline loops: CDR1 SGHKS, CDR2 YYEKEE (reference sequence). The CDR3 is 14 residues long. Here the CDR3 reads CASSLSQWNSPLHF. The CDR3 coding sequence is TGTGCCAGCAGCTTGTCACAGTGGAATTCACCCCTCCACTTT.

V gene TRBV29-1 combines with J gene TRBJ1-2; D gene ambiguous. The CDR3 spans 13 residues. Deletions cut 6 bases from V and 4 bases from J, with 15 bases between. Germline loops: CDR1 SQVTM, CDR2 ANQGSEA. The CDR3 spells CSVFSTASYGYTF. The CDR3 DNA is TGCAGCGTGTTCAGCACAGCGTCCTATGGCTACACCTTC.

This chain uses TRBV7-9 with TRBJ1-1; 9 bases map to TRBD1. The CDR3 length is 15 residues. The J segment lost 1 base and the V segment lost 8 bases, leaving 8 bases of the junction unmatched. CDR1 SEHNR and CDR2 FQNEAQ come from the germline V gene (reference sequence). CDR3 sequence reads: CASGGTGRENTEAFF. CDR3 coding DNA: TGTGCCAGCGGGGGGACAGGGAGGGAGAACACTGAAGCTTTCTTT.

The chain employs TRBV5-4 and TRBJ1-3; D perhaps matches TRBD1 (5 bases). V shed 1 base and J shed 3 bases, with 14 bases lying between them. Germline assignment: CDR1 SGHNT and CDR2 YYREEE (reference sequence). CDR3 length: 16 residues. CDR3 bases: TGTGCCAGCAGCTTGTATGGGGACGAGGGTGGAAACACCATATATTTT. The encoded protein is CASSLYGDEGGNTIYF. The complete variable domain, with remaining parts taken from reference TRBV5-4 and TRBJ1-3, reads ETGVTQSPTHLIKTRGQQVTLRCSSQSGHNTVSWYQQALGQGPQFIFQYYREEENGRGNFPPRFSGLQFPNYSSELNVNALELDDSALYLCASSLYGDEGGNTIYFGEGSWLTVV.

V usage is TRBV9 and J usage is TRBJ2-6, with D perhaps TRBD1 (5 bases). This CDR3 is built from 23 residues. The germline V and J ends were trimmed by 2 bases and 0 bases, with 30 bases remaining between them. Per the germline V gene, CDR1 is SGDLS and CDR2 is YYNGEE. The CDR3 DNA sequence: TGTGCCAGCAGCGTTACAGGAGAAGGGGCGGCAGCCCCCTGGGTCTCTGGGGCCAACGTCCTGACTTTC. Amino acid sequence: CASSVTGEGAAAPWVSGANVLTF.

The chain joins TRBV7-2 to TRBJ2-7; no clear D gene. The V and J ends lost 6 bases and 4 bases respectively, with 7 bases between them. There are 11 residues in the CDR3. CDR1 is SGHTA and CDR2 is FQGNSA in the germline V gene. The chain's CDR3 is CASSRFYEQYF. CDR3 DNA sequence: TGTGCCAGCAGTCGCTTTTACGAGCAGTACTTC.

This clone was seen only once. This chain joins TRBV7-3 and TRBJ1-2; D perhaps matches TRBD1 (5 bases). With 2 bases removed from V and 0 bases from J, the gap between germline ends came to 10 bases. The CDR3 has 15 residues. CDR1 is SGHTA, CDR2 FQGTGA, per germline. The CDR3: CASSLGGVANYGYTF. CDR3 coding DNA: TGTGCCAGCAGCTTAGGAGGGGTGGCTAACTATGGCTACACCTTC.

CDR3 nucleotide sequence: TGTGCCAGCCTCCAGGGAAATGAGCAGTTCTTC. Amino acids: CASLQGNEQFF. The J gene is TRBJ2-1, the V gene TRBV2; the D gene is possibly TRBD1 (5 bases). Trimming shortened V by 8 bases and J by 7 bases, and 9 bases separated the two germline ends. Germline CDR1 is SNHLY and CDR2 is FYNNEI. There are 11 residues in the CDR3.

The chain employs TRBV9 and TRBJ1-1, with a tentative D call TRBD1 (6 bases). This CDR3 is 14 amino acids long. Germline CDR1 is SGDLS and CDR2 is YYNGEE. V gave up 5 bases and J gave up 0 bases, with 11 bases separating them. CDR3 residues: CASSGGPVNTEAFF. Written as DNA, the CDR3 is TGTGCCAGCAGTGGGGGCCCAGTGAACACTGAAGCTTTCTTT. Together with reference TRBV9 and TRBJ1-1, the CDR3 gives the full variable domain: DSGVTQTPKHLITATGQRVTLRCSPRSGDLSVYWYQQSLDQGLQFLIQYYNGEERAKGNILERFSAQQFPDLHSELNLSSLELGDSALYFCASSGGPVNTEAFFGQGTRLTVV.

The rearrangement links TRBV15 to TRBJ1-4; D is possibly TRBD1 (5 bases). Deletions cut 5 bases from V and 8 bases from J, with 15 bases between. Germline CDR1 is LNHNV and CDR2 is YYDKDF (reference sequence). The CDR3 consists of 14 residues. The CDR3 spells CATSPRQGEEKLFF. The CDR3, as DNA: TGTGCCACCAGCCCCCGGCAGGGAGAGGAAAAACTGTTTTTT.

V gene TRBV3-1 (or the pseudogene TRBV3-2) combines with J gene TRBJ1-6; perhaps TRBD1 as D (6 bases). Germline V lookup: CDR1 LGHDT, CDR2 YNNKEL (reference sequence). The CDR3 has 14 residues. Trimming left V 3 bases short and J 12 bases short, with 15 bases between. CDR3 sequence reads: CASSQGDNRLPLHF. CDR3 sequence (DNA): TGTGCCAGCAGCCAGGGGGACAACCGGTTACCCCTCCACTTT.

V usage is TRBV18 and J usage is TRBJ2-7; D is possibly TRBD1 (6 bases). Per germline, CDR1 KGHSH and CDR2 LQKENI. V lost 5 bases and J 6 bases, leaving 14 bases between the germline ends. CDR3 length: 13 amino acids. The DNA for the CDR3 is TGTGCCAGCTCAACGAACACAGGGTTCGAGCAGTACTTC. Translating it yields CASSTNTGFEQYF.

The chain couples TRBV27 to TRBJ2-6, with D maybe TRBD1 (5 bases). V lost 5 bases and J 2 bases, leaving 10 bases between the germline ends. CDR1 MNHEY and CDR2 SMNVEV come from the germline V gene (reference sequence). The CDR3 contains 15 residues. In DNA, the CDR3 is TGTGCCAGCAGTCGACAGCTTCCTGGGGCCAACGTCCTGACTTTC. Protein sequence: CASSRQLPGANVLTF.

This chain joins TRBV7-2 and TRBJ1-4; 7 bases are a match to TRBD1. Per germline, CDR1 SGHTA and CDR2 FQGNSA. The J segment lost 4 bases and the V segment lost 5 bases, leaving 7 bases of the junction unmatched. The CDR3 loop spans 15 amino acids. The CDR3 loop reads CASSPRDSYNEKLFF. Here the CDR3 DNA reads TGTGCCAGCAGCCCTAGGGACAGTTATAATGAAAAACTGTTTTTT.